The rows below give T cell receptor beta chains drawn from one sample of a study of cytomegalovirus exposure and HLA in healthy donors. Profiled with immunoSEQ multiplex PCR; TCRdb holds only in-frame clones, not every one. Counted here are over 200,000 clones, roughly 82% occurring once; the ten biggest clones make up over 5%. What was sequenced was PBMCs. Receptor source: a woman aged 35 to 49 in good health and CMV-seropositive. Each CDR3 is given with its conserved first and last residue. A D gene is named only where the DNA matches it firmly. Rows may omit the clone size; those that give it use once, few, many or a size class.

TRBD1	TRBV30	NA	TRBJ1-2	CAWKADRGFYGYTF	TGTGCCTGGAAGGCCGACAGGGGTTTTTATGGCTACACCTTC
NA	TRBV19	NA	TRBJ2-2	CASSAQSRASGGELFF	TGTGCCAGTAGTGCCCAGTCCAGGGCCTCAGGGGGGGAGCTGTTTTTT
NA	TRBV29-1	NA	TRBJ2-3	CSAGGGGTDTQYF	TGCAGCGCCGGAGGAGGGGGCACAGATACGCAGTATTTT
NA	TRBV4-1	once	TRBJ2-2	CASSQLLVPGELFF	TGCGCCAGCAGCCAACTCCTAGTTCCCGGGGAGCTGTTTTTT
NA	TRBV7-2	few	TRBJ2-7	CASSRLESSYEQYF	TGTGCCAGCAGCCGACTGGAGAGCTCCTACGAGCAGTACTTC
TRBD2	TRBV9	once	TRBJ2-1	CASSDRLAGGINYNEQFF	TGTGCCAGCAGCGACCGACTAGCGGGGGGGATCAACTACAATGAGCAGTTCTTC
TRBD1	TRBV5-8	few	TRBJ1-4	CASSLGQGLGEKLFF	TGTGCCAGCAGCTTGGGACAGGGGCTAGGTGAAAAACTGTTTTTT
TRBD1	TRBV6-1	NA	TRBJ2-1	CATTQGVQQFF	TGTGCCACCACCCAGGGGGTCCAGCAGTTCTTC
NA	TRBV14	NA	TRBJ2-3	CASSQVVGRDTQYF	TGTGCCAGCAGCCAAGTCGTGGGGCGGGATACGCAGTATTTT
TRBD1	TRBV7-2	NA	TRBJ2-7	CASSSDRVYEQYF	TGTGCCAGCAGCTCCGACAGGGTCTACGAGCAGTACTTC
NA	TRBV7-8	NA	TRBJ2-2	CASSTIGQYSGGELFF	TGTGCCAGCAGCACCATTGGCCAGTATTCGGGGGGGGAGCTGTTTTTT
TRBD2	TRBV19	NA	TRBJ2-1	CASRTSGRNNEQFF	TGTGCCAGCCGGACTAGCGGGAGAAACAATGAGCAGTTCTTC
TRBD1	TRBV6-5	NA	TRBJ1-5	CASRFTGDQPQHF	TGTGCCAGCAGATTCACAGGGGATCAGCCCCAGCATTTT
NA	TRBV12-5	NA	TRBJ1-2	CASGLIRGDDGYTF	TGTGCTAGTGGTTTGATTCGGGGGGACGATGGCTACACCTTC
TRBD1	TRBV12-5	NA	TRBJ2-2	CASGLVPGGIGELFF	TGTGCTAGTGGTTTGGTTCCAGGGGGCATCGGGGAGCTGTTTTTT
TRBD1	TRBV19	NA	TRBJ1-1	CASSILGTGGNTEAFF	TGTGCCAGTAGTATTTTGGGGACAGGGGGCAACACTGAAGCTTTCTTT
TRBD2	TRBV7-2	NA	TRBJ2-1	CASSFTPAGGNEQFF	TGTGCCAGCAGCTTTACGCCAGCGGGGGGCAACGAGCAGTTCTTC
NA	TRBV7-9	NA	TRBJ1-5	CSSSLQGGNQPQHF	TGTTCCAGCAGCTTACAAGGGGGCAATCAGCCCCAGCATTTT
TRBD2	TRBV19	NA	TRBJ2-5	CASSPLAGLAGVRETQYF	TGTGCCAGTAGTCCCCTGGCGGGGCTAGCGGGAGTGAGAGAGACCCAGTACTTC
NA	TRBV5-1	NA	TRBJ1-2	CASSPLDSLSYTF	TGCGCCAGCAGCCCCCTAGACAGTCTGAGCTACACCTTC
TRBD1	TRBV7-9	NA	TRBJ1-2	CASSSQGQNYGYTF	TGTGCCAGCAGCTCTCAGGGACAGAACTATGGCTACACCTTC
NA	TRBV11-2	NA	TRBJ2-7	CASSRPQGRYEQYF	TGTGCCAGCAGCCGCCCACAGGGGAGGTACGAGCAGTACTTC
NA	TRBV6-1	NA	TRBJ1-5	CVSSEQYHSNQPQHF	TGTGTCAGCAGTGAACAGTATCATAGCAATCAGCCCCAGCATTTT
NA	TRBV6-1	NA	TRBJ2-5	CASSENWGRQETQYF	TGTGCCAGCAGTGAAAATTGGGGGCGGCAAGAGACCCAGTACTTC
TRBD1	TRBV29-1	once	TRBJ2-2	CSVDRGQATGELFF	TGCAGCGTTGATAGGGGACAGGCCACCGGGGAGCTGTTTTTT
NA	TRBV4-2	NA	TRBJ2-5	CASSQSGDSPWVYF	TGTGCCAGCAGCCAAAGTGGTGACAGCCCCTGGGTGTACTTC
NA	TRBV9	NA	TRBJ1-1	CASSGSSGTEAFF	TGTGCCAGCAGCGGAAGTTCGGGCACTGAAGCTTTCTTT
NA	TRBV5-4	NA	TRBJ1-2	CASSRLGQIFYGYTF	TGTGCCAGCAGCCGCCTTGGACAGATTTTCTATGGCTACACCTTC
TRBD2	TRBV7-2	NA	TRBJ2-4	CASSVPGLAGGVAKNIQYF	TGTGCCAGCAGCGTGCCGGGACTAGCGGGGGGGGTAGCCAAAAACATTCAGTACTTC
TRBD1	TRBV27	once	TRBJ1-2	CASSPRDRGIHGYTF	TGTGCCAGCAGTCCTAGGGACAGGGGAATCCATGGCTACACCTTC
TRBD1	TRBV5-4	NA	TRBJ1-2	CASSFGGTGSNYGYTF	TGTGCCAGCAGCTTCGGGGGGACAGGATCTAACTATGGCTACACCTTC
NA	TRBV7-9	NA	TRBJ2-1	CASSFRRGNEQFF	TGTGCCAGCAGCTTCCGGAGGGGCAATGAGCAGTTCTTC
NA	TRBV13	NA	TRBJ2-7	CASSKQGSYEQYF	TGTGCCAGCAGCAAACAGGGCTCCTACGAGCAGTACTTC
TRBD2	TRBV5-1	NA	TRBJ2-7	CASSAGRGVGTISYEQYF	TGCGCCAGCAGCGCCGGGAGGGGGGTCGGGACTATTTCCTACGAGCAGTACTTC
TRBD1	TRBV7-9	NA	TRBJ1-4	CSSRGTVNEKLFF	TGTTCCAGCAGAGGGACAGTTAATGAAAAACTGTTTTTT
NA	TRBV29-1	NA	TRBJ2-1	CSVEESRKGRYSYNEQFF	TGCAGCGTTGAAGAATCGAGGAAAGGGAGGTACTCCTACAATGAGCAGTTCTTC